This T cell receptor beta chain appears in the sequencing data of a study of T cells in Graves' hyperthyroidism and ophthalmopathy. RNA transcripts provided the source from which TCR beta CDR3 regions were amplified. Initially, a first-round RT-PCR of the TCR CDR3 employed the HTBI primer set. MiXCR, applied by TCRdb to the multiplex PCR reads, yields one record per CDR3 protein. This table has about 350,000 distinct CDR3 sequences, approximately 15% appearing once. The CDR3 runs 14 residues. V lost 6 bases and J lost 6, with 14 bases in between. Germline CDR1 SEHNR, CDR2 FQNEAQ (reference sequence). This receptor was taken from a woman between 25 and 40 years old with Graves' hyperthyroidism. Sequenced material: blood. V gene TRBV7-9 combines with J gene TRBJ2-2, with D maybe TRBD1 (5 bases). The CDR3 region is CASSLKGKAGELFF. CDR3 DNA sequence: TGTGCCAGCAGTTTGAAGGGGAAAGCCGGGGAGCTGTTTTTT.